This entry describes one T cell receptor (beta chain). These data come from a study of CD8 T cells in Susac syndrome. RNA was extracted with the RNeasy kit, and a quantity of roughly 0.5 to 1 ug was reverse transcribed using random hexamers. A single record per CDR3 protein comes from TCRdb applying MiXCR to the immunoSEQ multiplex PCR reads. The data show roughly 180,000 distinct CDR3 sequences, about 95% seen once. TCR beta from blood CD8+ and CD4+ T cells was sequenced. Negative isolation was used for CD8+ and CD4+ T cells, and FACS enrichment was applied to TEMRA cells. V lost 3 bases to trimming and J lost 6 bases; unmatched junction nucleotides: 10. CDR3 length: 15 residues. Germline CDR1 SGDLS, CDR2 YYNGEE.

This sequence was found in a human donor in good health. Sequencing was performed on CD4+ T cells from PBMCs. The V and J genes are TRBV9 and TRBJ2-7, with TRBD1 identical over 9 bases. The CDR3 is CASSADTGGRGEQYF. CDR3 DNA: TGTGCCAGCAGCGCGGATACAGGGGGCCGGGGCGAGCAGTACTTC.